A single sample is the source of the 25 T cell receptor beta chains below, sequenced in a study of blood T cell repertoires in COVID-19. Libraries were prepared by immunoSEQ multiplex PCR; TCRdb keeps only in-frame clonotypes and omits some of them. The sample holds about 260,000 clones, 86% seen once. Specimen: peripheral blood. These receptors were taken from a young man with active or convalescent COVID-19.

This clone was picked up one time. The chain combines TRBV3-1 (or the pseudogene TRBV3-2) with TRBJ1-5; D remains unclear. The V gene lost 4 bases and the J gene lost 5 bases, with 9 bases spanning the gap. This CDR3 is 13 amino acids long. In germline, CDR1 is LGHDT, CDR2 YNNKEL (reference sequence). CDR3 amino acids: CASSRGDHQPQHF. In DNA form, the CDR3 reads TGTGCCAGCAGCCGGGGAGACCATCAGCCCCAGCATTTT.

Written as DNA, the CDR3 is TGTGCCAGCAGTGACTTCGGGGGGCAACTCATCGGGGAGACCCAGTACTTC. It encodes CASSDFGGQLIGETQYF. The J gene is TRBJ2-5, the V gene TRBV2; D is perhaps TRBD2 (7 bases). This CDR3 has 17 residues. Germline V gene data show CDR1 as SNHLY and CDR2 as FYNNEI. V was trimmed by 3 bases and J by 5 bases, leaving 22 bases between them.

The chain uses TRBV23-1 and TRBJ2-7, with D maybe TRBD1 (6 bases). TRBV23-1 is assigned to the ORF class and has an uncertain function. This CDR3 has 14 amino acids. V dropped 4 bases and J dropped 5 bases, with 15 bases sitting between them. The CDR3 loop reads CASSPTLGTNEQYF. CDR3 sequence (DNA): TGCGCCAGCAGTCCCACTCTTGGGACAAACGAGCAGTACTTC.

The chain recombines TRBV7-9 with TRBJ2-7; D gene ambiguous. The length of the CDR3 is 15 residues. V was shortened by 4 bases and J by 2 bases, with 15 bases between the two germline ends. CDR1 is SEHNR and CDR2 is FQNEAQ in the germline V gene (reference sequence). CDR3 in amino acids: CASSYPGRNAYEQYF. The CDR3 nucleotides read TGTGCCAGCAGCTATCCCGGCAGGAATGCCTACGAGCAGTACTTC.

The genes are TRBV10-2 and TRBJ1-2; D call uncertain. The V and J ends lost 0 bases and 0 bases respectively, with 8 bases between them. CDR1 is WSHSY and CDR2 is SAAADI in the germline V gene. The CDR3 runs 15 residues. The CDR3 spells CASSESGVANYGYTF. The CDR3 coding sequence is TGCGCCAGCAGTGAGTCTGGAGTCGCTAACTATGGCTACACCTTC.

This clone has only one observation. The rearrangement uses TRBV5-6 and TRBJ2-3, with 7 nucleotides matching TRBD2. CDR1 and CDR2 from the germline V gene are SGHDT and YYEEEE. V was pared by 0 bases and J by 4 bases, with 5 bases of the junction left unmatched. The CDR3 is 15 amino acids. CDR3 nucleotides: TGTGCCAGCAGCTTGGTGCTAGCGGCGGCAGATACGCAGTATTTT. This sequence encodes CASSLVLAAADTQYF.

This chain links TRBV10-3 with TRBJ1-6, with 10 nucleotides matching TRBD1. Germline V lookup: CDR1 ENHRY, CDR2 SYGVKD. CDR3 length equals 15 residues. The ends lost 3 bases at V and 7 bases at J; junction bases unmatched: 3. The CDR3 region is CAISEGTGENSPLHF. The CDR3 DNA follows: TGTGCCATCAGTGAAGGGACAGGGGAAAATTCACCCCTCCACTTT.

V is TRBV6-5 and J is TRBJ2-7, with 12 positions matching TRBD2. Trimming took 6 bases from V and 6 from J; bases not matched to a gene: 6. The CDR3 has 14 amino acids. Germline V gene sequence: CDR1 MNHEY, CDR2 SVGAGI. The CDR3 bases are TGTGCCAGCAGCATTACTAGCGGGGGGTCCGAGCAGTACTTC. It encodes CASSITSGGSEQYF.

The CDR3 here is CASRKDRASNQPQHF. The CDR3 DNA reads as TGTGCCAGTAGAAAAGACAGGGCGAGCAATCAGCCCCAGCATTTT. The chain employs TRBV19 and TRBJ1-5, with TRBD1 identical over 7 bases. Germline-derived CDR1 and CDR2 are LNHDA and SQIVND (reference sequence). Trimming cost V 6 bases and J 1 base; bases outside gene matches: 6. The CDR3 extends over 15 amino acids.

The J gene is TRBJ2-5, the V gene TRBV5-4; 10 nucleotides agree with TRBD2. The CDR3 contains 14 residues. Germline-derived CDR1 and CDR2 are SGHNT and YYREEE (reference sequence). V lost 4 bases and J lost 5; bases outside the gene matches: 5. Here the CDR3 DNA reads TGTGCCAGCAGCAGCGGGGGGGCGAGGGAGACCCAGTACTTC. Protein: CASSSGGARETQYF. Filled out from reference TRBV5-4 and TRBJ2-5, the complete variable domain reads ETGVTQSPTHLIKTRGQQVTLRCSSQSGHNTVSWYQQALGQGPQFIFQYYREEENGRGNFPPRFSGLQFPNYSSELNVNALELDDSALYLCASSSGGARETQYFGPGTRLLVL.

This clone has a handful of counts. This chain links TRBV2 with TRBJ1-1; 7 nucleotides match TRBD1. This CDR3 spans 14 amino acids. Trimming cost V 7 bases and J 4 bases; bases outside gene matches: 9. Germline CDR1 and CDR2: SNHLY and FYNNEI. The CDR3 region is CASNPRQGSTEAFF. CDR3 in DNA: TGTGCCAGCAACCCGAGACAGGGTAGCACTGAAGCTTTCTTT.

The chain uses TRBV18 and TRBJ1-2; 12 bases align to TRBD1. Germline-derived CDR1 and CDR2 are KGHSH and LQKENI. The CDR3 covers 16 residues. Unmatched junction bases numbered 15, after V lost 5 bases and J lost 11 bases. The CDR3 is CASSSERGQGAKRYTF. DNA of the CDR3: TGTGCCAGCTCATCGGAGAGGGGACAGGGGGCGAAGCGGTACACCTTC. Full variable domain (remainder filled in from reference TRBV18 and TRBJ1-2): NAGVMQNPRHLVRRRGQEARLRCSPMKGHSHVYWYRQLPEEGLKFMVYLQKENIIDESGMPKERFSAEFPKEGPSILRIQQVVRGDSAAYFCASSSERGQGAKRYTFGSGTRLTVV.

The chain is built from TRBV7-8 and TRBJ1-2; the D gene is possibly TRBD1 (5 bases). This CDR3 spans 20 amino acids. Germline CDR1 SGHVS, CDR2 FQNEAQ. Deletions cut 1 base from V and 2 bases from J, with 26 bases between. The CDR3: CASSLGPPPTSTGPNYGYTF. The CDR3 DNA reads as TGTGCCAGCAGCTTAGGCCCCCCCCCTACTTCAACAGGCCCCAACTATGGCTACACCTTC.

J is TRBJ2-3 and V is TRBV15; D ambiguous. Germline loops: CDR1 LNHNV, CDR2 YYDKDF (reference sequence). This CDR3 is built from 13 residues. The V end was cut by 9 bases, the J end by 1 base, with 11 bases between. CDR3: CATADLGTDTQYF. The CDR3 DNA is TGTGCCACTGCTGATCTAGGCACAGATACGCAGTATTTT. The full variable domain, completed using reference TRBV15 and TRBJ2-3, is DAMVIQNPRYQVTQFGKPVTLSCSQTLNHNVMYWYQQKSSQAPKLLFHYYDKDFNNEADTPDNFQSRRPNTSFCFLDIRSPGLGDTAMYLCATADLGTDTQYFGPGTRLTVL.

V is TRBV2 and J is TRBJ1-5, with 9 positions matching TRBD1. This CDR3 comprises 14 residues. Per germline, CDR1 SNHLY and CDR2 FYNNEI. The junction had 7 bases not matched to a gene; V was cut back by 9 bases and J by 4 bases. CDR3 nucleotide sequence: TGTGCCAGAAATACAGGGGGCCCGAATCAGCCCCAGCATTTT. Its translation is CARNTGGPNQPQHF.

The rearrangement uses TRBV7-2 and TRBJ1-1; D ambiguous. The CDR3 runs 15 residues. Germline CDR1 and CDR2: SGHTA and FQGNSA. Trimming left V 5 bases short and J 4 bases short, with 17 bases between. The CDR3 bases are TGTGCCAGCAGCCCCCAAGTCGGGGTGTCCACTGAAGCTTTCTTT. It yields the protein CASSPQVGVSTEAFF.

This clone appeared a single time. This chain connects TRBV7-2 to TRBJ1-1, with TRBD1 as a possible D gene (5 bases). CDR3 length: 15 residues. Trimming stripped 5 bases from V and 1 base from J, with 14 bases between. Germline CDR1 reads SGHTA; CDR2 reads FQGNSA. The CDR3 reads CASSIYGGQNTEAFF. CDR3 DNA: TGTGCCAGCAGCATTTATGGTGGACAGAACACTGAAGCTTTCTTT.

The CDR3, as DNA: TGTGCCAGTACCGACCGACAGGGGAATCAGCCCCAGCATTTT. Its translation: CASTDRQGNQPQHF. The chain is built from TRBV19 and TRBJ1-5; 8 bases match TRBD1. V was clipped by 7 bases and J by 4 bases; unmatched bases: 6. This CDR3 region has 14 residues. The germline V gene has CDR1 LNHDA and CDR2 SQIVND (reference sequence).

The rearrangement links TRBV27 to TRBJ2-7; D not resolved. CDR3 length: 11 residues. V lost 7 bases to trimming and J lost 11 bases, with 15 bases between them. CDR1 is MNHEY, CDR2 SMNVEV, per germline (reference sequence). The CDR3 is CASTDKEKKYF. For the CDR3, the DNA is TGTGCCAGCACAGACAAGGAAAAGAAGTACTTC.

The V and J genes are TRBV2 and TRBJ1-2; TRBD1 aligns across 8 bases. With 3 bases clipped from V and 4 bases from J, the junction kept 1 base outside the gene matches. CDR3 size: 13 residues. Germline CDR1 reads SNHLY; CDR2 reads FYNNEI. The CDR3 loop reads CASSETGVYGYTF. In DNA form, the CDR3 reads TGTGCCAGCAGTGAGACAGGGGTCTATGGCTACACCTTC.

J is TRBJ2-2 and V is TRBV2; TRBD1 aligns across 7 bases. The CDR3 runs to 16 residues. V gave up 8 bases and J gave up 7 bases; unmatched junction bases: 16. The germline gives CDR1 SNHLY, CDR2 FYNNEI. The CDR3 sequence is CASCRRGLQTGGELFF. For the CDR3, the DNA is TGTGCCAGCTGCCGCAGGGGGTTACAGACCGGCGGGGAGCTGTTTTTT. The full variable domain, rest sourced from reference TRBV2 and TRBJ2-2, is EPEVTQTPSHQVTQMGQEVILRCVPISNHLYFYWYRQILGQKVEFLVSFYNNEISEKSEIFDDQFSVERPDGSNFTLKIRSTKLEDSAMYFCASCRRGLQTGGELFFGEGSRLTVL.

The chain joins TRBV7-2 to TRBJ1-1, with a weak D call TRBD1 (5 bases). V lost 1 base to trimming and J lost 4 bases, with 7 bases between them. CDR1 is SGHTA, CDR2 FQGNSA, per germline. This CDR3 contains 13 residues. CDR3 DNA: TGTGCCAGCAGCTTAGACAGGACCACTGAAGCTTTCTTT. This encodes CASSLDRTTEAFF. Based on the CDR3 plus reference TRBV7-2 and TRBJ1-1, the full variable domain is GAGVSQSPSNKVTEKGKDVELRCDPISGHTALYWYRQSLGQGLEFLIYFQGNSAPDKSGLPSDRFSAERTGGSVSTLTIQRTQQEDSAVYLCASSLDRTTEAFFGQGTRLTVV.

The chain has TRBV2 and TRBJ1-4, with D possibly TRBD1 on 6 matching bases. The germline V gene has CDR1 SNHLY and CDR2 FYNNEI. Trimming took off 4 bases at V and 1 base at J, with 10 bases between the two ends. CDR3 length: 15 amino acids. CDR3 sequence reads: CASSAEQGTNEKLFF. CDR3 coding DNA: TGTGCCAGCAGTGCCGAACAGGGAACTAATGAAAAACTGTTTTTT.

The CDR3 bases are TGTGCCAGCAGTTACTCTTTGGATGGGACTAGCGGGGACAATGAGCAGTTCTTC. It yields the protein CASSYSLDGTSGDNEQFF. V usage is TRBV6-2 or TRBV6-3 and J usage is TRBJ2-1, with 13 bases fitting TRBD2. V was pared by 0 bases and J by 5 bases, with 7 bases of the junction left unmatched. Germline CDR1 and CDR2: MNHEY and SVGEGT. The CDR3 extends over 18 amino acids.

The rearrangement joins TRBV18 to TRBJ2-7, with unresolved D. The V end was cut by 2 bases, the J end by 2 bases, with 19 bases between. The CDR3 runs to 17 residues. Germline CDR1 KGHSH, CDR2 LQKENI. CDR3 region: CASSPWPDHVLPYEQYF. Here the CDR3 DNA reads TGTGCCAGCTCACCATGGCCAGATCACGTCTTACCCTACGAGCAGTACTTC.